This T cell receptor (beta chain) derives from a study of identical twins. Remarks on this clonotype: Its antigen is as yet unknown.

TCRdb itself ran the 5' RACE reads through MiXCR, one entry per CDR3 protein. This sample has around 690,000 distinct CDR3 sequences; around 20% occur once, and the top ten carry 4% to 4.5%. Overall study results and limits: Invariant MAIT and iNKT cells are populations that could partly confound zero-insertion analyses. The more abundant beta clonotypes in cord blood had fewer insertions, and memory repertoires did not show this.

CDR1 and CDR2 from the germline V gene are SGHVS and FNYEAQ. The CDR3 sequence is 13 residues long. V was cut by 5 bases and J by 6 bases, with 14 bases left in between. The data were also submitted as part of a second study, on T cells expressing NK-cell markers.

This receptor was identified in a woman aged 18-29 years in good health. The chain carries TRBV7-6 and TRBJ2-7, with unresolved D. Sequencing was performed on PBMCs. In DNA form, the CDR3 reads TGTGCCAGCAGCCCGACACGTTGGCTCGAGCAGTACTTC. Its translation: CASSPTRWLEQYF.